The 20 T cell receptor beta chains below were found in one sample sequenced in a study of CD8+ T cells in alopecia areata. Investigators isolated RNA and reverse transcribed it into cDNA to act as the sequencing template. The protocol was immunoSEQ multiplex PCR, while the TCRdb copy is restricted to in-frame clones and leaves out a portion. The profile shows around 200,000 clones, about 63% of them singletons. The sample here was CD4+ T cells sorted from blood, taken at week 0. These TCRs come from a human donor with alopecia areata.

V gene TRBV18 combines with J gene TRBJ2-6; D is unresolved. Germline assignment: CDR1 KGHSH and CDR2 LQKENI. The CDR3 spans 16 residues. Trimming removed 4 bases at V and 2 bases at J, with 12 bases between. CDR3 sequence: CASSLNRVTGANVLTF. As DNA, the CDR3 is TGTGCCAGCTCACTAAACCGGGTCACTGGGGCCAACGTCCTGACTTTC.

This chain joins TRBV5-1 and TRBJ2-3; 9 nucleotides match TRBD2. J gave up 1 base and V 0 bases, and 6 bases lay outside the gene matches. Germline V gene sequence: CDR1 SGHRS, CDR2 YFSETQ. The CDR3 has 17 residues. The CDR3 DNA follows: TGCGCCAGCAGCTTGGAGGCGGGGGGGCCACGCACAGATACGCAGTATTTT. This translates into CASSLEAGGPRTDTQYF.

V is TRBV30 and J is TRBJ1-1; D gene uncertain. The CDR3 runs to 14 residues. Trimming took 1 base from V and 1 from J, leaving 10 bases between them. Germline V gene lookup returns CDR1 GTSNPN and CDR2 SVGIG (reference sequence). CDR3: CAWSAIIGNTEAFF. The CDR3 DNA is TGTGCCTGGAGTGCCATCATAGGGAACACTGAAGCTTTCTTT.

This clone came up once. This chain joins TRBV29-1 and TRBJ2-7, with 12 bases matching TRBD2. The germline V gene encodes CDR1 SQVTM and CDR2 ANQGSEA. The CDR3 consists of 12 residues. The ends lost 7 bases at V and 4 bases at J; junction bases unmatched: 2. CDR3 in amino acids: CSAGLAGYEQYF. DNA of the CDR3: TGCAGCGCTGGACTAGCGGGATACGAGCAGTACTTC.

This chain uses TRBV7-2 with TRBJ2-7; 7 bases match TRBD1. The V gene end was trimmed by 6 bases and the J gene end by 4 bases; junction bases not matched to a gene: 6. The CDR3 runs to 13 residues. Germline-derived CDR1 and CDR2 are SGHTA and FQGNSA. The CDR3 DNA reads TGTGCCAGCAGAGGGGGCGCATTATACGAGCAGTACTTC. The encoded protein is CASRGGALYEQYF. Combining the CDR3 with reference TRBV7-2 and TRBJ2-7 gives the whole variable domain GAGVSQSPSNKVTEKGKDVELRCDPISGHTALYWYRQSLGQGLEFLIYFQGNSAPDKSGLPSDRFSAERTGGSVSTLTIQRTQQEDSAVYLCASRGGALYEQYFGPGTRLTVT.

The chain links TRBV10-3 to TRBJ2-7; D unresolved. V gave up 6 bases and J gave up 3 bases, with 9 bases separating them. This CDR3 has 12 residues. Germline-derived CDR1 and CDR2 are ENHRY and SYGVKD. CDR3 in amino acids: CAIRSDDYEQYF. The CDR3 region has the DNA TGTGCCATCAGATCCGACGACTACGAGCAGTACTTC.

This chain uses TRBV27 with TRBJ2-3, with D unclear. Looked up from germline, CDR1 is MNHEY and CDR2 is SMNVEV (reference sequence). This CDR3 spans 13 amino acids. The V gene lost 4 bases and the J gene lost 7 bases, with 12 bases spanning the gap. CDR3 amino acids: CASSSTAGNTQYF. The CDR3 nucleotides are TGTGCCAGCAGTTCTACCGCAGGTAATACGCAGTATTTT.

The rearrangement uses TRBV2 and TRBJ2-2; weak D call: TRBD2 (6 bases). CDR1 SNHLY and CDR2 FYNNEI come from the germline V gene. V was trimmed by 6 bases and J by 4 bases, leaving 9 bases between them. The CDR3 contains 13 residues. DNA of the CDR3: TGTGCCAGCAGGGGCGGGGCCACCGGGGAGCTGTTTTTT. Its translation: CASRGGATGELFF.

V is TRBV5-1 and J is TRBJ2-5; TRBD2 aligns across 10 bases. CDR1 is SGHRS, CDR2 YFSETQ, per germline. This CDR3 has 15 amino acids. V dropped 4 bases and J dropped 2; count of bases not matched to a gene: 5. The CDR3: CASSRLAGEQETQYF. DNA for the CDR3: TGCGCCAGCAGCAGGCTAGCGGGGGAGCAAGAGACCCAGTACTTC.

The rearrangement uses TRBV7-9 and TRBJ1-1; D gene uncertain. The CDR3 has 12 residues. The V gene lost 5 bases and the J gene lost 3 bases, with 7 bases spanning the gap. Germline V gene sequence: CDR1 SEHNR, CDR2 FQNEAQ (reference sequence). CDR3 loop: CASSPVHTEAFF. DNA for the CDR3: TGTGCCAGCAGCCCTGTACACACTGAAGCTTTCTTT.

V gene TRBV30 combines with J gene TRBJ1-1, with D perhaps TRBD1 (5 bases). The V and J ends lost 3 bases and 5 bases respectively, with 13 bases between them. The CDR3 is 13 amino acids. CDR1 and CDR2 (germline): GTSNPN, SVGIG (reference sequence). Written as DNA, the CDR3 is TGTGCCTGGAGGGAAGGGGTTTGGACTGAAGCTTTCTTT. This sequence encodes CAWREGVWTEAFF.

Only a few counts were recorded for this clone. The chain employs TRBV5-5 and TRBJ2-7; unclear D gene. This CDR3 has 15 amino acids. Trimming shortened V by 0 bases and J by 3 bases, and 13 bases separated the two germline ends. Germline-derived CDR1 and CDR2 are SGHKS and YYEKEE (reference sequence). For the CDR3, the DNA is TGTGCCAGCAGCTTGGTGGCAGGAACGCGCTACGAGCAGTACTTC. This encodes CASSLVAGTRYEQYF.

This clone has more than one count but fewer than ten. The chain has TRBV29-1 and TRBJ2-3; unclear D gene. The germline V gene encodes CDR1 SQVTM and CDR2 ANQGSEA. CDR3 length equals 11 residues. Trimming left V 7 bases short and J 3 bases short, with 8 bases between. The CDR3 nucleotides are TGCAGCGGCCGAGAGACAGATACGCAGTATTTT. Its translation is CSGRETDTQYF.

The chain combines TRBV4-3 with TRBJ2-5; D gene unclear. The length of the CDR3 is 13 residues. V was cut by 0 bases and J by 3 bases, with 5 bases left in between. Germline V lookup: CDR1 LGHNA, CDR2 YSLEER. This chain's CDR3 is CASSQEREETQYF. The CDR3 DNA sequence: TGCGCCAGCAGCCAAGAACGGGAAGAGACCCAGTACTTC.

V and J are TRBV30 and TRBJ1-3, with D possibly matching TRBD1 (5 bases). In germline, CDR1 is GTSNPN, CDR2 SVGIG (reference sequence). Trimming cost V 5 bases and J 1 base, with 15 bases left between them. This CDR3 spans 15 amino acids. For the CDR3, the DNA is TGTGCCTGGTCCCGGGGGTCCACTTCTGGAAACACCATATATTTT. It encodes CAWSRGSTSGNTIYF.

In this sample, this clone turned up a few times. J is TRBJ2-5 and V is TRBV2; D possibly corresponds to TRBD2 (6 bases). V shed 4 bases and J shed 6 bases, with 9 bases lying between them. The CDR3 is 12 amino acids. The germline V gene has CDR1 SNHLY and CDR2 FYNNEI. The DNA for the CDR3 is TGTGCCAGCAGTGTTGGGAGGCAGACCCAGTACTTC. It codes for CASSVGRQTQYF.

CDR3 protein: CASILTFRSRGNQPQHF. CDR3 nucleotide sequence: TGTGCCAGCATATTAACGTTCAGGTCCCGAGGAAATCAGCCCCAGCATTTT. This chain connects TRBV27 to TRBJ1-5; D ambiguous. The CDR3 has 17 amino acids. From germline, CDR1 is MNHEY and CDR2 SMNVEV (reference sequence). Trimming removed 7 bases at V and 4 bases at J, with 23 bases between.

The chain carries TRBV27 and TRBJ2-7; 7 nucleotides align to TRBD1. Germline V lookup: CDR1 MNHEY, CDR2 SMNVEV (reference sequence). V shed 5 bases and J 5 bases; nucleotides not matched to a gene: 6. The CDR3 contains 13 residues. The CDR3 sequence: CASSIPDRDEQYF. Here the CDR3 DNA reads TGTGCCAGCAGTATCCCAGACAGGGACGAGCAGTACTTC.

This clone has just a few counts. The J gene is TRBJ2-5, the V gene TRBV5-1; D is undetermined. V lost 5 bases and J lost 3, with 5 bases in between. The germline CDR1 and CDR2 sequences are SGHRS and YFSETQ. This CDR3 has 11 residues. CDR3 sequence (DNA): TGCGCCAGCAGGTCTGAAGAGACCCAGTACTTC. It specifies CASRSEETQYF. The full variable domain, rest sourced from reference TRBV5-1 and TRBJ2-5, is KAGVTQTPRYLIKTRGQQVTLSCSPISGHRSVSWYQQTPGQGLQFLFEYFSETQRNKGNFPGRFSGRQFSNSRSEMNVSTLELGDSALYLCASRSEETQYFGPGTRLLVL.

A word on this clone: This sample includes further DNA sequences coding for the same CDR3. CDR3 residues: CASSFGQGNSPLHF. The CDR3 bases are TGCGCCAGCAGCTTCGGACAGGGAAATTCACCCCTCCACTTT. The J gene is TRBJ1-6, the V gene TRBV5-1; TRBD1 matches at 8 bases. With 2 bases clipped from V and 7 bases from J, the junction kept 2 bases outside the gene matches. Germline assignment: CDR1 SGHRS and CDR2 YFSETQ. This CDR3 has 14 residues.